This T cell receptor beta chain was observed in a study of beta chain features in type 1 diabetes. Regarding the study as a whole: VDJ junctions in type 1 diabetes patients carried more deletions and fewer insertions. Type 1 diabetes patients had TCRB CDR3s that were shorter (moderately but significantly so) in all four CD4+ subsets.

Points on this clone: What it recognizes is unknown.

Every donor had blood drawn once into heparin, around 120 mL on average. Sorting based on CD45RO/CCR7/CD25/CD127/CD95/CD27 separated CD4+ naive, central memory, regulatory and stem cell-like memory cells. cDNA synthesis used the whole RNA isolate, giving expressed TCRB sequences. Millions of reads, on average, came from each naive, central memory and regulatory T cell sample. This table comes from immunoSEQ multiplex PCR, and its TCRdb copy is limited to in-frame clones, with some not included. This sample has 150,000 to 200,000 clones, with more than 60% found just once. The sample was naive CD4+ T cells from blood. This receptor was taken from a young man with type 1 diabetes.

CDR3 nucleotides: TGTGCCAGCTCACCAGTTGGCGCCGAAGAGACCCAGTACTTC. Protein sequence: CASSPVGAEETQYF. The gene calls are TRBV18 and TRBJ2-5; D is undetermined. V lost 2 bases to trimming and J lost 3 bases, with 10 bases between them. Per the germline V gene, CDR1 is KGHSH and CDR2 is LQKENI. This CDR3 has 14 residues.